The next 17 T cell receptor beta chains were all read from a single sample in a study of cytomegalovirus exposure and HLA in healthy donors. The PCR was carried out with 60 Vbeta primers and 13 Jbeta primers. Profiling relied on immunoSEQ multiplex PCR, and the TCRdb table lists in-frame clones only, not all of them. The sample yields around 98,000 clones, roughly four fifths seen once. The specimen sequenced was PBMCs. These receptor sequences come from a human donor in good health.

This chain uses TRBV9 with TRBJ2-1, with 9 bases fitting TRBD1. The CDR3 contains 16 residues. V lost 2 bases, J lost 4 bases, and 7 bases stayed unmatched. Germline CDR1 reads SGDLS; CDR2 reads YYNGEE. CDR3 nucleotides: TGTGCCAGCAGCGTGGGACCGGGACAGGGATACAATGAGCAGTTCTTC. This translates into CASSVGPGQGYNEQFF.

V is TRBV2 and J is TRBJ2-5; 8 bases fit TRBD1. The end of the DNA fits TRBJ2-7 better, so the J call may be wrong. This CDR3 is 13 amino acids long. Germline V gives CDR1 SNHLY, CDR2 FYNNEI. This chain's CDR3 is CASSKDRVYEQYF. The CDR3, as DNA: TGTGCCAGCAGTAAGGACAGGGTTTACGAGCAGTACTTC.

The rearrangement links TRBV5-6 to TRBJ1-1, with 11 bases that match TRBD1. Unmatched junction bases numbered 9, after V lost 4 bases and J lost 4 bases. The CDR3 has 16 amino acids. Germline-derived CDR1 and CDR2 are SGHDT and YYEEEE. The CDR3 is CASSHRRTGGVTEAFF. CDR3 DNA sequence: TGTGCCAGCAGCCACCGACGGACAGGGGGCGTCACTGAAGCTTTCTTT.

This chain joins TRBV11-3 and TRBJ1-1; D is undetermined. The CDR3 is 13 amino acids. Trimming took off 2 bases at V and 1 base at J, with 5 bases between the two ends. Germline V gene sequence: CDR1 SGHNT, CDR2 YENEEA. The CDR3 spells CASSLTQNTEAFF. The CDR3 coding sequence is TGTGCCAGCAGCTTAACACAGAACACTGAAGCTTTCTTT. The whole variable domain, filled in from reference TRBV11-3 and TRBJ1-1, reads EAGVVQSPRYKIIEKKQPVAFWCNPISGHNTLYWYLQNLGQGPELLIRYENEEAVDDSQLPKDRFSAERLKGVDSTLKIQPAELGDSAVYLCASSLTQNTEAFFGQGTRLTVV.

This clone came up once. The genes are TRBV2 and TRBJ1-3; no clear D. CDR3 size: 18 residues. Trimming removed 2 bases from V and 0 bases from J, with 17 bases in between. Germline V lookup: CDR1 SNHLY, CDR2 FYNNEI. The CDR3 loop reads CASSEILGSRSSGNTIYF. The CDR3 DNA follows: TGTGCCAGCAGTGAAATTTTGGGTTCTAGAAGCTCTGGAAACACCATATATTTT.

The chain uses TRBV13 and TRBJ1-3; 9 bases align to TRBD1. The CDR3 loop spans 19 amino acids. J lost 7 bases, V lost 5 bases, and 21 bases had no gene match. CDR1 is PRHDT and CDR2 is FYEKMQ in the germline V gene (reference sequence). CDR3 residues: CASSLEPNRGLRFGNTIYF. The CDR3 coding sequence is TGTGCCAGCAGCCTAGAGCCTAACAGGGGGCTTCGGTTTGGTAACACCATATATTTT.

Only one count was recorded for this clone. The rearrangement links TRBV7-2 to TRBJ1-2; the match to TRBD1 covers 8 bases. This CDR3 is 16 amino acids long. Trimming cost V 5 bases and J 4 bases; bases outside gene matches: 12. Per germline, CDR1 SGHTA and CDR2 FQGNSA. The CDR3 here is CASSADSGGLLYGYTF. As DNA, the CDR3 is TGTGCCAGCAGCGCCGATTCAGGGGGCCTTCTCTATGGCTACACCTTC.

The genes are TRBV7-2 and TRBJ2-3; 10 bases line up with TRBD2. The CDR3 has 17 residues. Germline CDR1 reads SGHTA; CDR2 reads FQGNSA. V was pared by 4 bases and J by 9 bases, with 16 bases of the junction left unmatched. CDR3 sequence: CASSSGVSGRAVGTQYF. The CDR3 nucleotides read TGTGCCAGCAGCTCGGGGGTCAGCGGGAGGGCCGTGGGGACGCAGTATTTT.

V is TRBV5-1 and J is TRBJ2-2, with D maybe TRBD2 (6 bases). The germline gives CDR1 SGHRS, CDR2 YFSETQ. The CDR3 has 15 amino acids. V was shortened by 4 bases and J by 5 bases, with 15 bases between the two germline ends. CDR3 coding DNA: TGCGCCAGCAGCATCCCCGGGACTGGAACCGGGGAGCTGTTTTTT. Its translation: CASSIPGTGTGELFF.

The rearrangement links TRBV11-2 to TRBJ1-6; TRBD1 matches at 8 bases. J gave up 9 bases and V 3 bases, and 4 bases lay outside the gene matches. The CDR3 extends over 14 amino acids. CDR1 SGHAT and CDR2 FQNNGV come from the germline V gene. Written as DNA, the CDR3 is TGTGCCAGCAGCTTGGACAGGGTTGGTTCACCCCTCCACTTT. This translates into CASSLDRVGSPLHF.

The rearrangement links TRBV7-9 to TRBJ2-5; 13 nucleotides align to TRBD2. The CDR3 is 13 amino acids. V lost 6 bases to trimming and J lost 5 bases; unmatched junction nucleotides: 0. Germline loops: CDR1 SEHNR, CDR2 FQNEAQ (reference sequence). The chain's CDR3 is CASRGLAGETQYF. The CDR3 nucleotides read TGTGCCAGCAGGGGACTAGCGGGGGAGACCCAGTACTTC.

V usage is TRBV5-6 and J usage is TRBJ1-2; TRBD1 matches at 8 bases. CDR1 and CDR2 (germline): SGHDT, YYEEEE. This CDR3 is built from 14 residues. Trimming cost V 4 bases and J 2 bases; bases outside gene matches: 4. This CDR3 is CASSDDRGNYGYTF. The CDR3 DNA sequence: TGTGCCAGCAGCGACGACAGGGGAAACTATGGCTACACCTTC.

The genes are TRBV6-1 and TRBJ2-7; perhaps TRBD1 as D (6 bases). V lost 6 bases and J 7 bases, leaving 22 bases between the germline ends. There are 15 residues in the CDR3. Germline V CDR1 and CDR2: MNHNS, SASEGT. Here the CDR3 DNA reads TGTGCCAGCAGCCCTACCGGGACACCGATGAGTGAGCAGTACTTC. It encodes CASSPTGTPMSEQYF.

The rearrangement uses TRBV19 and TRBJ2-1; tentatively, D is TRBD2 (6 bases). Germline CDR1 LNHDA, CDR2 SQIVND (reference sequence). V was shortened by 5 bases and J by 8 bases, with 19 bases between the two germline ends. This CDR3 region has 15 residues. The CDR3 sequence: CASSSVGGIRDEQFF. In DNA, the CDR3 is TGTGCCAGTAGTTCGGTTGGGGGGATCCGCGATGAGCAGTTCTTC.

The V and J genes are TRBV18 and TRBJ2-1; TRBD2 aligns across 12 bases. The CDR3 contains 15 residues. V shed 3 bases, J shed 6 bases, and the junction held 3 bases outside the gene matches. Germline V gene lookup returns CDR1 KGHSH and CDR2 LQKENI. The CDR3 sequence is CASSPTSGSINEQFF. CDR3 nucleotide sequence: TGTGCCAGCTCACCGACTAGCGGGAGTATCAATGAGCAGTTCTTC.

V usage is TRBV5-4 and J usage is TRBJ1-2; TRBD1 matches 9 bases. Unmatched junction bases numbered 9, after V lost 4 bases and J lost 5 bases. CDR3 length equals 15 residues. Germline V gene sequence: CDR1 SGHNT, CDR2 YYREEE (reference sequence). CDR3 in amino acids: CASSRQQGARYGYTF. CDR3 sequence (DNA): TGTGCCAGCAGCAGACAACAGGGGGCACGGTATGGCTACACCTTC.

V is TRBV6-5 and J is TRBJ2-5; D is possibly TRBD1 (5 bases). The assigned J gene may be wrong: the sequence end matches TRBJ2-7 better. Germline-derived CDR1 and CDR2 are MNHEY and SVGAGI. The CDR3 covers 14 residues. In DNA, the CDR3 is TGTGCCAGCAGTTACTCGTCGACAGCCTACGAGCAGTACTTC. Translated, it gives CASSYSSTAYEQYF.